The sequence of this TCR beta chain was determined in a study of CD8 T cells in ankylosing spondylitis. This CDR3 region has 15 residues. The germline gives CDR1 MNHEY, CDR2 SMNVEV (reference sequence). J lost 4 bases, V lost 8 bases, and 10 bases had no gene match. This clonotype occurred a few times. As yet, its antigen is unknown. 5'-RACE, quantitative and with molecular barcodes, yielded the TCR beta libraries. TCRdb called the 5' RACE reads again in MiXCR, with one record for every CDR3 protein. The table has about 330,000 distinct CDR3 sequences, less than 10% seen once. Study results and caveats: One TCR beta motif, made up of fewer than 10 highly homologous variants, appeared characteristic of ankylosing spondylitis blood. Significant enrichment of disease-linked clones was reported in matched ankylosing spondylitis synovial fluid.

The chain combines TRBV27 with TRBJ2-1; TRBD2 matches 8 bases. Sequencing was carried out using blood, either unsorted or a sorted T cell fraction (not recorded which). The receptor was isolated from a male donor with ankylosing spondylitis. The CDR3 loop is CASGSAGDSYNEQFF. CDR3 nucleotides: TGTGCCAGCGGCTCAGCGGGAGATTCGTACAATGAGCAGTTCTTC.